This TCR beta chain was recorded in a study of blood T cell repertoires in COVID-19. Looking at the study overall: PBMCs, B-cell-depleted T cells, or T cells provided the cDNA or gDNA that made up the material.

From germline, CDR1 is MNHEY and CDR2 SVGAGI. The CDR3 loop spans 16 amino acids. The V end lost 2 bases, the J end lost 2 bases, and 15 bases lay between the germline ends. The method was immunoSEQ multiplex PCR; TCRdb's version includes in-frame clones alone and lacks a portion of them. The sample carries hundreds of thousands of clones, roughly 85% recorded once. Sequenced input: peripheral blood. The J gene is TRBJ1-2, the V gene TRBV6-5, with D unclear. This TCR was recovered from a man over 45 with COVID-19, enrolled during active disease. The chain's CDR3 is CASSYGRPLLNYGYTF. In DNA form, the CDR3 reads TGTGCCAGCAGTTACGGCAGGCCACTTTTGAACTATGGCTACACCTTC.